This T cell receptor beta chain was captured in a study of blood T cell repertoires in COVID-19. As for the study in general: The cDNA or gDNA used as material had been derived from T cells, B-cell-depleted T cells, or PBMCs.

Cohort 3 donors counted as recovered after two negative PCRs, clearance, or resolved symptoms. This clone was found a few times. The authors' processing: Counts of nucleated cells, estimated from reference gene primer amplification, were obtained. Here immunoSEQ multiplex PCR was the method, and the copy in TCRdb shows in-frame clones only, minus some. D and trimming come from the DNA, and the V and J calls and clone size come from that table. The table has 160,000 or so clones, about four fifths seen once. CDR1 and CDR2 (germline): MNHEY, SVGAGI. The germline V and J ends were trimmed by 0 bases and 0 bases, with 9 bases remaining between them. CDR3 length: 15 residues.

The sequence derives from an older woman who had recovered from COVID-19. The chain recombines TRBV6-5 with TRBJ2-7, with a weak D call TRBD2 (5 bases). Source material: PBMCs or T cells enriched from blood (not recorded which). CDR3 sequence: CASSYSRGSSYEQYF. The DNA of the CDR3 is TGTGCCAGCAGTTACTCACGCGGGTCCTCCTACGAGCAGTACTTC.